The 20 T cell receptor beta chains below all came from one sample that was sequenced in a study of blood T cell repertoires in COVID-19. Some clones are missing from TCRdb's copy, which holds only in-frame ones; the method was immunoSEQ multiplex PCR. The table has 13,000 to 15,000 clones, over 80% seen once. Sequencing was carried out using peripheral blood. Every receptor here comes from a human donor in a cohort sampled during active COVID-19.

The gene calls are TRBV6-5 and TRBJ2-7; 8 positions agree with TRBD2. CDR3 length: 15 amino acids. CDR1 is MNHEY and CDR2 is SVGAGI in the germline V gene. V lost 8 bases and J lost 3; bases outside the gene matches: 12. The CDR3 region is CASHETGLAGYEQYF. Here the CDR3 DNA reads TGTGCCAGCCACGAGACCGGACTAGCCGGCTACGAGCAGTACTTC.

V and J are TRBV19 and TRBJ2-1; 8 positions match TRBD2. The V gene end was trimmed by 5 bases and the J gene end by 14 bases; junction bases not matched to a gene: 14. The CDR3 consists of 14 residues. Germline V gene lookup returns CDR1 LNHDA and CDR2 SQIVND (reference sequence). CDR3 DNA sequence: TGTGCCAGTAGTCCATCCGGGACTAGTTGGGCGGAGTTCTTC. Translation: CASSPSGTSWAEFF.

The V and J genes are TRBV3-1 (or the pseudogene TRBV3-2) and TRBJ2-3; 8 bases are a match to TRBD2. Germline V lookup: CDR1 LGHDT, CDR2 YNNKEL (reference sequence). There are 15 residues in the CDR3. Unmatched junction bases numbered 4, after V lost 2 bases and J lost 3 bases. DNA of the CDR3: TGTGCCAGCAGCCAAATAAGCGGGAGAACAGATACGCAGTATTTT. Amino acids: CASSQISGRTDTQYF.

CDR3 DNA: TGTGCCAGCAGACGCACAGGGACGGGCGGCTACACCTTC. Protein product: CASRRTGTGGYTF. This rearrangement joins TRBV13 to TRBJ1-2; TRBD1 might be the D (6 bases). Trimming stripped 6 bases from V and 8 bases from J, with 16 bases between. The germline gives CDR1 PRHDT, CDR2 FYEKMQ (reference sequence). This CDR3 has 13 residues.

This clone has a handful of counts. This chain connects TRBV28 to TRBJ1-2; D ambiguous. The ends were cut back, 6 bases at V and 2 bases at J, with 19 bases in the middle. The CDR3 has 16 residues. In germline, CDR1 is MDHEN, CDR2 SYDVKM. The chain's CDR3 is CASRTDSTVGNYGYTF. The DNA of the CDR3 is TGTGCCAGCAGAACCGATTCGACGGTGGGCAACTATGGCTACACCTTC.

This chain links TRBV6-5 with TRBJ2-1; 10 nucleotides line up with TRBD1. The CDR3 runs to 15 residues. CDR1 MNHEY and CDR2 SVGAGI come from the germline V gene. After removal of 4 bases from V and 7 bases from J, the junction contained 7 bases not matched to a gene. This chain's CDR3 is CASSFDRGRGNEQFF. For the CDR3, the DNA is TGTGCCAGCAGTTTCGACAGGGGGCGCGGGAATGAGCAGTTCTTC.

V and J are TRBV4-3 and TRBJ2-6; D is unresolved. V was clipped by 2 bases and J by 0 bases, with 2 bases between them. This CDR3 has 14 residues. The germline CDR1 and CDR2 sequences are LGHNA and YSLEER. DNA for the CDR3: TGCGCCAGCAGCCAATACTCTGGGGCCAACGTCCTGACTTTC. Protein: CASSQYSGANVLTF.

This chain joins TRBV27 and TRBJ1-6, with 8 bases matching TRBD1. V trimming: 5 bases; J trimming: 14 bases; junction bases outside the gene matches: 14. The CDR3 extends over 15 amino acids. Germline assignment: CDR1 MNHEY and CDR2 SMNVEV (reference sequence). This CDR3 is CASSAMTGAQLTLHF. As DNA, the CDR3 is TGTGCCAGCAGTGCCATGACAGGGGCTCAACTCACCCTCCACTTT.

The rearrangement links TRBV4-3 to TRBJ1-3; D may be TRBD1 (6 bases). The CDR3 is 14 residues long. Germline V CDR1 and CDR2: LGHNA, YSLEER. V lost 0 bases and J 8 bases, leaving 11 bases between the germline ends. The CDR3 reads CASSQDEGVDTIYF. CDR3 nucleotides: TGCGCCAGCAGCCAAGACGAGGGGGTAGACACCATATATTTT.

This chain links TRBV6-6 with TRBJ2-5, with TRBD2 matching 14 bases. Germline V gives CDR1 MNHNY, CDR2 SVGAGI (reference sequence). The CDR3 length is 15 residues. V dropped 5 bases and J dropped 4; count of bases not matched to a gene: 3. The CDR3 sequence: CASSGTSGGGETQYF. For the CDR3, the DNA is TGTGCCAGCAGTGGGACTAGCGGGGGTGGAGAGACCCAGTACTTC.

Of note for this clone: Its ends do not fully match the called genes, so a read error is possible. The rearrangement uses TRBV7-7 and TRBJ1-1, with TRBD1 matching over 8 bases. CDR3 length: 13 amino acids. Germline V gives CDR1 SSHAT, CDR2 FNYEAQ (reference sequence). CDR3 coding DNA: TGTGCTAGCAGCTTACAGGGGGACACTGAAGCTTTCTTT. It codes for CASSLQGDTEAFF.

This sequence joins TRBV6-5 and TRBJ1-5; 7 bases map to TRBD1. This CDR3 spans 13 amino acids. J lost 2 bases, V lost 6 bases, and 1 base had no gene match. Per the germline V gene, CDR1 is MNHEY and CDR2 is SVGAGI. The CDR3 here is CASRGQGNQPQHF. In nucleotides, the CDR3 is TGTGCCAGCAGAGGACAGGGCAATCAGCCCCAGCATTTT.

The rearrangement joins TRBV10-3 to TRBJ2-3; 11 bases match TRBD2. The CDR3 covers 16 residues. The V segment lost 11 bases and the J segment 5 bases; nucleotides outside the gene matches: 15. The V gene's germline CDR1 is ENHRY and CDR2 SYGVKD. Here the CDR3 DNA reads TGTGCCTCCGGACCCTCACTAGCGGGAGAGGTAGATACGCAGTATTTT. Translating gives CASGPSLAGEVDTQYF.

This rearrangement joins TRBV5-4 to TRBJ2-7; D possibly corresponds to TRBD1 (6 bases). V lost 2 bases to trimming and J lost 5 bases, with 20 bases between them. CDR1 and CDR2 (germline): SGHNT, YYREEE (reference sequence). CDR3 length: 16 amino acids. This CDR3 is CASSLPGTRTDNEQYF. Here the CDR3 DNA reads TGTGCCAGCAGCTTACCCGGGACACGGACCGATAACGAGCAGTACTTC.

This clone was found a few times. The rearrangement uses TRBV2 and TRBJ2-2; perhaps TRBD2 as D (6 bases). Germline V lookup: CDR1 SNHLY, CDR2 FYNNEI. Trimming removed 2 bases at V and 0 bases at J, with 7 bases between. This CDR3 is 15 amino acids long. The CDR3 sequence is CASSERDSNTGELFF. The DNA of the CDR3 is TGTGCCAGCAGTGAACGGGACTCGAACACCGGGGAGCTGTTTTTT.

The chain combines TRBV27 with TRBJ1-1; the D is unclear. This CDR3 is 12 amino acids long. Trimming cost V 6 bases and J 2 bases, with 7 bases left between them. Germline-derived CDR1 and CDR2 are MNHEY and SMNVEV (reference sequence). In DNA form, the CDR3 reads TGTGCCAGCAGGGAACTAAACACTGAAGCTTTCTTT. It encodes CASRELNTEAFF.

This chain uses TRBV11-2 with TRBJ2-4, with D possibly being TRBD1 (6 bases). Germline V CDR1 and CDR2: SGHAT, FQNNGV. The germline V and J ends were trimmed by 1 base and 0 bases, with 19 bases remaining between them. This CDR3 contains 19 residues. CDR3 residues: CASSLVRGGQPIAKNIQYF. DNA for the CDR3: TGTGCCAGCAGCTTAGTGAGGGGTGGACAGCCAATAGCCAAAAACATTCAGTACTTC.

This chain uses TRBV4-1 with TRBJ2-5; tentatively, D is TRBD1 (6 bases). The CDR3 is 17 amino acids. V lost 1 base and J 1 base, leaving 16 bases between the germline ends. Germline values: CDR1 MGHRA, CDR2 YSYEKL. As DNA, the CDR3 is TGCGCCAGCAGCCAAGGAGGCCCCGGGACAACCCAAGAGACCCAGTACTTC. It translates to CASSQGGPGTTQETQYF.

The chain combines TRBV10-2 with TRBJ2-1; 12 bases are shared with TRBD2. The CDR3 runs 21 residues. Germline lookup yields CDR1 WSHSY and CDR2 SAAADI. Losses at the gene ends were 3 bases for V and 9 bases for J; bases not matched to a gene: 24. The CDR3 protein is CASSDLRRGISVLAGGPEQFF. The CDR3, as DNA: TGCGCCAGCAGTGATTTAAGGCGTGGTATTAGTGTACTAGCGGGGGGACCTGAGCAGTTCTTC.

The chain joins TRBV5-1 to TRBJ2-2; D gene uncertain. Germline assignment: CDR1 SGHRS and CDR2 YFSETQ. This CDR3 has 14 amino acids. The V end lost 0 bases, the J end lost 6 bases, and 9 bases lay between the germline ends. In DNA, the CDR3 is TGCGCCAGCAGCTTGGGGGCATCCGCCGGGGAGCTGTTTTTT. Amino acids: CASSLGASAGELFF.